These 5 T cell receptor beta chains were all obtained from the same sample, sequenced in a study of T cell changes during pregnancy in multiple sclerosis. TCRdb's copy holds only in-frame clones and misses some; the assay was immunoSEQ multiplex PCR. The table includes fewer than 40,000 clones, just over 90% detected once. The specimen comprised CD8+ T cells from peripheral blood mononuclear cells, sampled in the first trimester of pregnancy. The receptors come from a female donor with multiple sclerosis, enrolled in a pregnancy study.

This sequence joins TRBV7-6 and TRBJ1-1, with 7 positions matching TRBD1. After removal of 5 bases from V and 1 base from J, the junction contained 10 bases not matched to a gene. The CDR3 has 16 residues. The germline V gene encodes CDR1 SGHVS and CDR2 FNYEAQ. The CDR3 DNA follows: TGTGCCAGCAGCAATCTCAGGACAGGTGGGAACACTGAAGCTTTCTTT. Its protein is CASSNLRTGGNTEAFF.

This chain links TRBV11-2 with TRBJ2-3, with D tentatively TRBD2 (6 bases). V shed 9 bases and J shed 0 bases, with 13 bases lying between them. Germline-derived CDR1 and CDR2 are SGHAT and FQNNGV. This CDR3 is 14 amino acids long. The CDR3 DNA follows: TGTGCCAGTCCGGGGCGGGATAGCACAGATACGCAGTATTTT. Translated, it gives CASPGRDSTDTQYF.

This sequence joins TRBV30 and TRBJ1-4; D remains ambiguous. Trimming left V 7 bases short and J 2 bases short, with 14 bases between. The CDR3 is 14 residues long. The germline gives CDR1 GTSNPN, CDR2 SVGIG (reference sequence). The CDR3 here is CAFDDIVTNEKLFF. CDR3 coding DNA: TGTGCCTTCGACGACATTGTGACTAATGAAAAACTGTTTTTT.

This clone came up once. The chain joins TRBV4-3 to TRBJ2-1, with 12 bases identical to TRBD2. CDR3 size: 14 residues. From germline, CDR1 is LGHNA and CDR2 YSLEER. V was pared by 1 base and J by 10 bases, with 2 bases of the junction left unmatched. CDR3 amino acids: CASSQGLAGDEQFF. The CDR3 DNA is TGCGCCAGCAGCCAAGGACTAGCGGGAGACGAGCAGTTCTTC.

V gene TRBV28 combines with J gene TRBJ1-4, with 7 bases lining up with TRBD1. The trim removed 2 bases at V and 8 bases at J, leaving 5 bases unmatched. Germline lookup yields CDR1 MDHEN and CDR2 SYDVKM. The CDR3 consists of 14 residues. The CDR3 DNA follows: TGTGCCAGCAGTTTAGACAGGGTGAGCGAAAAACTGTTTTTT. Its protein product is CASSLDRVSEKLFF.